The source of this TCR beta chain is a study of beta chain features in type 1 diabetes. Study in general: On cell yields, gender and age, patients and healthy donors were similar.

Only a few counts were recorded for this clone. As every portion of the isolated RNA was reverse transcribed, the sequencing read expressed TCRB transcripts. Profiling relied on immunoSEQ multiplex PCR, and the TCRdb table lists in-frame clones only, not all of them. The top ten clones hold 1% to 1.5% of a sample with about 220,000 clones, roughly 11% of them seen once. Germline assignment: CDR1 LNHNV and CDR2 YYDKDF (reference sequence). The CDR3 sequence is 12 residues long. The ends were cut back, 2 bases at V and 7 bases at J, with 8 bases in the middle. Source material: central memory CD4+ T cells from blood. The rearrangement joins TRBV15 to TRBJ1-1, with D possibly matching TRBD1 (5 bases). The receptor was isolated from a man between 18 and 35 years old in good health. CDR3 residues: CATSRRDGEAFF. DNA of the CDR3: TGTGCCACCAGCAGAAGGGACGGTGAAGCTTTCTTT. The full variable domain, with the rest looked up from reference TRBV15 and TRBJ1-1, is DAMVIQNPRYQVTQFGKPVTLSCSQTLNHNVMYWYQQKSSQAPKLLFHYYDKDFNNEADTPDNFQSRRPNTSFCFLDIRSPGLGDTAMYLCATSRRDGEAFFGQGTRLTVV.